The 28 T cell receptor beta chains in this list originate from one sample, sequenced in a study of neoadjuvant anti-PD-1 for oral cavity cancer. Time point meaning: after neoadjuvant nivolumab, at surgical resection. The table came from immunoSEQ multiplex PCR; TCRdb's copy has only in-frame clones and leaves some out. The data show tens of thousands of clones, 45% seen once. The sample consisted of tumor tissue, taken after nivolumab (anti-PD-1) treatment. The receptors were gathered from a person aged 35-79 years with oral cavity squamous cell carcinoma.

V is TRBV5-5 and J is TRBJ2-1, with D maybe TRBD1 (6 bases). CDR1 SGHKS and CDR2 YYEKEE come from the germline V gene (reference sequence). The CDR3 has 14 residues. Trimming shortened V by 4 bases and J by 7 bases, and 15 bases separated the two germline ends. DNA for the CDR3: TGTGCCAGCAGCCCTCAGGGGATGTTGAATGAGCAGTTCTTC. Its translation: CASSPQGMLNEQFF.

The V gene is TRBV5-4, the J gene TRBJ1-1; 9 positions match TRBD1. The CDR3 covers 16 residues. The V and J ends lost 9 bases and 8 bases, in that order; junction bases with no gene match: 20. The germline gives CDR1 SGHNT, CDR2 YYREEE (reference sequence). The CDR3 sequence: CATRGGDGTGYEEAFF. CDR3 bases: TGTGCCACCCGGGGGGGAGACGGGACAGGGTACGAGGAAGCTTTCTTT.

This chain uses TRBV25-1 with TRBJ2-7; tentative D call: TRBD1 (6 bases). The V end lost 3 bases, the J end lost 1 base, and 13 bases lay between the germline ends. CDR3 size: 15 residues. Per the germline V gene, CDR1 is MGHDK and CDR2 is SYGVNS. In nucleotides, the CDR3 is TGTGCCAGCAGTGATCGAATGCAGGGGTCCTACGAGCAGTACTTC. Its translation: CASSDRMQGSYEQYF.

J is TRBJ2-7 and V is TRBV5-1, with D uncertain. There are 14 residues in the CDR3. Germline CDR1 is SGHRS and CDR2 is YFSETQ. The V gene lost 1 base and the J gene lost 2 bases, with 10 bases spanning the gap. In nucleotides, the CDR3 is TGCGCCAGCAGCTTGAGGGTTGGACCCTACGAGCAGTACTTC. As protein: CASSLRVGPYEQYF.

Worth noting for this clone: A much larger clone differs from this one at a single base, so this may be a read error. Other DNA sequences within the sample encode an identical CDR3. This chain joins TRBV7-9 and TRBJ1-5; 9 positions agree with TRBD1. The J segment lost 4 bases and the V segment lost 6 bases, leaving 7 bases of the junction unmatched. The CDR3 contains 15 residues. Looked up from germline, CDR1 is SEHNR and CDR2 is FQNEAQ (reference sequence). CDR3 region: CASSRSGTGNQPQHF. The CDR3 DNA is TGTGCCAGCAGTCGATCCGGGACAGGGAATCAGCCCCAGCATTTT. Supplemented by reference TRBV7-9 and TRBJ1-5, the full variable domain reads DTGVSQNPRHKITKRGQNVTFRCDPISEHNRLYWYRQTLGQGPEFLTYFQNEAQLEKSRLLSDRFSAERPKGSFSTLEIQRTEQGDSAMYLCASSRSGTGNQPQHFGDGTRLSIL.

This clone was observed once. The chain employs TRBV5-4 and TRBJ1-1, with D perhaps matching TRBD1 (5 bases). CDR1 is SGHNT and CDR2 is YYREEE in the germline V gene (reference sequence). Trimming took 0 bases from V and 2 from J, leaving 11 bases between them. The CDR3 totals 15 residues. The CDR3 DNA reads as TGTGCCAGCAGCTTGGGGGGGAGATCAAACACTGAAGCTTTCTTT. The encoded protein is CASSLGGRSNTEAFF. The full variable domain, its missing parts supplied by reference TRBV5-4 and TRBJ1-1, is ETGVTQSPTHLIKTRGQQVTLRCSSQSGHNTVSWYQQALGQGPQFIFQYYREEENGRGNFPPRFSGLQFPNYSSELNVNALELDDSALYLCASSLGGRSNTEAFFGQGTRLTVV.

The chain uses TRBV28 and TRBJ1-5; D gene ambiguous. Germline loops: CDR1 MDHEN, CDR2 SYDVKM. Between the trimmed V and J ends, which lost 3 bases and 4 bases, there was a span of 13 bases. This CDR3 has 15 residues. In nucleotides, the CDR3 is TGTGCCAGCAGTTTGTTGGCAGAGGTAAATCAGCCCCAGCATTTT. Translation gives CASSLLAEVNQPQHF.

This clone has a handful of counts. The chain recombines TRBV7-2 with TRBJ2-7; TRBD2 matches at 12 bases. J gave up 2 bases and V 3 bases, and 2 bases lay outside the gene matches. Germline loops: CDR1 SGHTA, CDR2 FQGNSA. This CDR3 spans 15 amino acids. CDR3 sequence (DNA): TGTGCCAGCAGCTTGACTAGCGGGGGCCCCTACGAGCAGTACTTC. Protein sequence: CASSLTSGGPYEQYF.

This chain connects TRBV15 to TRBJ2-3; no clear D. This CDR3 is 14 amino acids long. V lost 5 bases and J 4 bases, leaving 13 bases between the germline ends. Looked up from germline, CDR1 is LNHNV and CDR2 is YYDKDF (reference sequence). The CDR3 region has the DNA TGTGCCACCAGCGGGCCTCACGGAGCAGATACGCAGTATTTT. Its protein product is CATSGPHGADTQYF. The full variable domain, its missing parts supplied by reference TRBV15 and TRBJ2-3, is DAMVIQNPRYQVTQFGKPVTLSCSQTLNHNVMYWYQQKSSQAPKLLFHYYDKDFNNEADTPDNFQSRRPNTSFCFLDIRSPGLGDTAMYLCATSGPHGADTQYFGPGTRLTVL.

The chain combines TRBV7-2 with TRBJ1-1, with D uncertain. There are 16 residues in the CDR3. V lost 6 bases, J lost 3 bases, and 20 bases lay in between. Germline V CDR1 and CDR2: SGHTA, FQGNSA. The CDR3 spells CASRPPYGERDTEAFF. In DNA form, the CDR3 reads TGTGCCAGCAGACCTCCTTACGGGGAGAGGGACACTGAAGCTTTCTTT.

The chain links TRBV4-3 to TRBJ2-7, with 8 nucleotides matching TRBD1. With 1 base clipped from V and 5 bases from J, the junction kept 7 bases outside the gene matches. Germline-derived CDR1 and CDR2 are LGHNA and YSLEER. The CDR3 length is 15 residues. CDR3 DNA: TGCGCCAGCAGCCAAGGGAGGACAGGGAGTCACGAGCAGTACTTC. It yields the protein CASSQGRTGSHEQYF.

V is TRBV7-2 and J is TRBJ2-1; TRBD2 agrees at 10 bases. The CDR3 sequence is 15 residues long. Unmatched junction bases numbered 3, after V lost 2 bases and J lost 5 bases. Per the germline V gene, CDR1 is SGHTA and CDR2 is FQGNSA. The CDR3 spells CASSLLAGGHNEQFF. As DNA, the CDR3 is TGTGCCAGCAGCTTATTAGCGGGGGGCCACAATGAGCAGTTCTTC. The full variable domain, its missing parts supplied by reference TRBV7-2 and TRBJ2-1, is GAGVSQSPSNKVTEKGKDVELRCDPISGHTALYWYRQSLGQGLEFLIYFQGNSAPDKSGLPSDRFSAERTGGSVSTLTIQRTQQEDSAVYLCASSLLAGGHNEQFFGPGTRLTVL.

J is TRBJ2-5 and V is TRBV19; D may be TRBD1 or TRBD2 (5 bases each). CDR1 LNHDA and CDR2 SQIVND come from the germline V gene (reference sequence). V was pared by 3 bases and J by 2 bases, with 16 bases between. The length of the CDR3 is 16 residues. Written as DNA, the CDR3 is TGTGCCAGTAGTATCAGGGCCGTACGGGAACAAGAGACCCAGTACTTC. Translation: CASSIRAVREQETQYF.

Note on this clone: Other DNA sequences in this specimen translate into the identical CDR3. CDR3 region: CASSLDRGNQPQHF. DNA for the CDR3: TGTGCCAGCAGCTTAGACAGGGGGAATCAGCCCCAGCATTTT. The chain combines TRBV7-6 with TRBJ1-5; TRBD1 aligns across 8 bases. This CDR3 spans 14 amino acids. Germline assignment: CDR1 SGHVS and CDR2 FNYEAQ. V dropped 1 base and J dropped 4; count of bases not matched to a gene: 0.

The chain couples TRBV5-1 to TRBJ1-1; D remains ambiguous. The CDR3 sequence is 15 residues long. V lost 0 bases, J lost 4 bases, and 13 bases lay in between. CDR1 is SGHRS and CDR2 is YFSETQ in the germline V gene. The CDR3 sequence is CASSLDSGLGTEAFF. In DNA form, the CDR3 reads TGCGCCAGCAGCTTGGATTCCGGGTTGGGCACTGAAGCTTTCTTT.

This clone was recorded many times. V usage is TRBV11-2 and J usage is TRBJ2-7; TRBD1 agrees at 7 bases. V shed 5 bases, J shed 4 bases, and the junction held 8 bases outside the gene matches. CDR3 length: 14 amino acids. Germline-derived CDR1 and CDR2 are SGHAT and FQNNGV. The CDR3 sequence: CASSLSTGRYEQYF. The CDR3 DNA is TGTGCCAGCAGCCTGTCGACAGGGCGGTACGAGCAGTACTTC.

This clone was seen at least ten times. This chain links TRBV13 with TRBJ1-6; D perhaps matches TRBD1 (5 bases). Germline-derived CDR1 and CDR2 are PRHDT and FYEKMQ (reference sequence). This CDR3 region has 16 residues. Trimming pared 5 bases from V and 0 bases from J, leaving 11 bases between. The CDR3: CASSRRQSSYNSPLHF. CDR3 nucleotide sequence: TGTGCCAGCAGCCGGAGACAGAGCTCCTATAATTCACCCCTCCACTTT.

The genes are TRBV20-1 and TRBJ2-7, with TRBD2 matching over 7 bases. Looked up from germline, CDR1 is DFQATT and CDR2 is SNEGSKA (reference sequence). Trimming cost V 5 bases and J 5 bases; bases outside gene matches: 3. This CDR3 spans 11 amino acids. In nucleotides, the CDR3 is TGCAGTGCTCCAGCGGGGAACGAGCAGTACTTC. It yields the protein CSAPAGNEQYF.

The chain couples TRBV25-1 to TRBJ1-1; D unresolved. The CDR3 covers 16 residues. V lost 2 bases and J 0 bases, leaving 13 bases between the germline ends. Germline CDR1 is MGHDK and CDR2 is SYGVNS. As DNA, the CDR3 is TGTGCCAGCAGTGAAGCCGCGGGAACCATGAACACTGAAGCTTTCTTT. Its translation: CASSEAAGTMNTEAFF.

CDR3 DNA: TGTGCCACCAGCATAGACAGGGGTGAAGGGGGCTACACCTTC. This sequence encodes CATSIDRGEGGYTF. The chain couples TRBV15 to TRBJ1-2; 8 positions match TRBD1. V gave up 4 bases and J gave up 8 bases; unmatched junction bases: 9. In germline, CDR1 is LNHNV, CDR2 YYDKDF (reference sequence). This CDR3 has 14 amino acids.

The chain combines TRBV5-1 with TRBJ2-2; 7 bases align to TRBD1. In germline, CDR1 is SGHRS, CDR2 YFSETQ. This CDR3 has 19 amino acids. The junction had 20 bases not matched to a gene; V was cut back by 3 bases and J by 6 bases. CDR3 sequence (DNA): TGCGCCAGCAGCTGGACCCGACGTAATTCCGGACAGGCCTCCGGGGAGCTGTTTTTT. The encoded protein is CASSWTRRNSGQASGELFF.

The V and J genes are TRBV4-2 and TRBJ2-5, with 9 bases identical to TRBD2. Trimming took 0 bases from V and 2 from J; bases not matched to a gene: 10. The CDR3 is 18 amino acids. The V gene's germline CDR1 is LGHNA and CDR2 YNFKEQ. CDR3 nucleotides: TGTGCCAGCAGCCAAGAGATGCGGGGGGGCTTGGGTCAAGAGACCCAGTACTTC. Its protein is CASSQEMRGGLGQETQYF.

The chain joins TRBV2 to TRBJ2-1, with 8 bases identical to TRBD1. The CDR3 has 14 residues. Germline lookup yields CDR1 SNHLY and CDR2 FYNNEI. With V trimmed by 8 bases and J by 2 bases, 5 bases remained unmatched. CDR3: CASRAGGPYNEQFF. The CDR3 DNA is TGTGCCAGCCGAGCAGGGGGCCCCTACAATGAGCAGTTCTTC. The full variable domain, rest sourced from reference TRBV2 and TRBJ2-1, is EPEVTQTPSHQVTQMGQEVILRCVPISNHLYFYWYRQILGQKVEFLVSFYNNEISEKSEIFDDQFSVERPDGSNFTLKIRSTKLEDSAMYFCASRAGGPYNEQFFGPGTRLTVL.

The V call is TRBV30, the J call TRBJ1-6; weak D call: TRBD1 (6 bases). The V and J ends lost 2 bases and 7 bases respectively, with 18 bases between them. Germline V CDR1 and CDR2: GTSNPN, SVGIG (reference sequence). There are 16 residues in the CDR3. CDR3 in DNA: TGTGCCTGGAGTATGAGGACCGGGACACTAAATTCACCCCTCCACTTT. Translating gives CAWSMRTGTLNSPLHF.

This chain uses TRBV11-2 with TRBJ2-5; TRBD2 matches at 9 bases. V shed 1 base and J 2 bases; nucleotides not matched to a gene: 5. The CDR3 length is 16 residues. CDR1 and CDR2 (germline): SGHAT, FQNNGV. CDR3 loop: CASSLGSGSLQETQYF. In nucleotides, the CDR3 is TGTGCCAGCAGCTTAGGTAGCGGGAGCCTTCAAGAGACCCAGTACTTC.

The chain links TRBV11-2 to TRBJ2-7; 8 nucleotides agree with TRBD1. The J segment lost 2 bases and the V segment lost 6 bases, leaving 6 bases of the junction unmatched. Germline V gene data show CDR1 as SGHAT and CDR2 as FQNNGV. The CDR3 covers 14 residues. This chain's CDR3 is CASSRPGQAYEQYF. In DNA, the CDR3 is TGTGCCAGCAGTAGGCCGGGACAGGCCTACGAGCAGTACTTC.

This clone has a handful of counts. CDR3: CASSLLGNSGNTIYF. Written as DNA, the CDR3 is TGTGCCAGCAGCTTATTGGGGAACTCTGGAAACACCATATATTTT. V usage is TRBV11-2 and J usage is TRBJ1-3; D is unclear. The germline gives CDR1 SGHAT, CDR2 FQNNGV. This CDR3 has 15 amino acids. Between the trimmed V and J ends, which lost 2 bases and 0 bases, there was a span of 8 bases.

This chain connects TRBV9 to TRBJ1-6; TRBD1 might be the D (5 bases). Germline V CDR1 and CDR2: SGDLS, YYNGEE. The CDR3 sequence is 14 residues long. The germline V and J ends were trimmed by 2 bases and 6 bases, with 9 bases remaining between them. Here the CDR3 reads CASSVGALNSPLHF. CDR3 coding DNA: TGTGCCAGCAGCGTCGGGGCCCTTAATTCACCCCTCCACTTT.